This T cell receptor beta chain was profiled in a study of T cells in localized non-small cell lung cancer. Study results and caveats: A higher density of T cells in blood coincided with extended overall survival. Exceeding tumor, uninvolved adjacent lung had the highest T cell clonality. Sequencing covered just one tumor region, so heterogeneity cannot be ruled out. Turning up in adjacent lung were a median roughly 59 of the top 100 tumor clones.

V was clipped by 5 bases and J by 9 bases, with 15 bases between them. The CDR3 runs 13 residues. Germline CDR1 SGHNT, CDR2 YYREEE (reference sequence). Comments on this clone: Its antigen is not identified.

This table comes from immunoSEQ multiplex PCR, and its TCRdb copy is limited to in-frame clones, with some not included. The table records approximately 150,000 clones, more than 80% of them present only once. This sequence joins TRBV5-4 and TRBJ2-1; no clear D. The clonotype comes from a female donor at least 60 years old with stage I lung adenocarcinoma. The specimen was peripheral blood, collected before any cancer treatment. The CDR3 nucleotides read TGTGCCAGCAGGTATGGTCTTATTGGTGAGCAGTTCTTC. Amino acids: CASRYGLIGEQFF. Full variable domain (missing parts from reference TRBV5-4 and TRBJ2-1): ETGVTQSPTHLIKTRGQQVTLRCSSQSGHNTVSWYQQALGQGPQFIFQYYREEENGRGNFPPRFSGLQFPNYSSELNVNALELDDSALYLCASRYGLIGEQFFGPGTRLTVL.